What follows are 4 T cell receptor beta chains derived from one specimen sequenced in a study of blood T cells in healthy people across ages. A second PCR of about 7 to 12 cycles used a sample-barcoded 5' primer and a J-beta primer mix. One entry per CDR3 protein results from TCRdb running MiXCR on the 5' RACE reads. The table shows 550,000 to 750,000 distinct CDR3 sequences, with 20% to 25% occurring only once. Sequencing used blood. The receptors derive from a man between 65 and 85 years old in good health.

This rearrangement joins TRBV7-3 to TRBJ1-6; D is unclear. This CDR3 is 14 amino acids long. Looked up from germline, CDR1 is SGHTA and CDR2 is FQGTGA. The ends were cut back, 5 bases at V and 10 bases at J, with 15 bases in the middle. The CDR3: CASSSNLPGSPLHF. CDR3 nucleotide sequence: TGTGCCAGCAGCAGTAACCTACCGGGCTCACCCCTCCACTTT.

The chain carries TRBV7-3 and TRBJ2-1; D may be TRBD2 (6 bases). This CDR3 is built from 14 residues. Trimming removed 5 bases at V and 5 bases at J, with 13 bases between. Germline V gene data show CDR1 as SGHTA and CDR2 as FQGTGA. The CDR3 protein is CASSTGGRNNEQFF. CDR3 nucleotides: TGTGCCAGCAGCACTGGGGGGAGGAACAATGAGCAGTTCTTC.

The V call is TRBV6-2 or TRBV6-3, the J call TRBJ2-1, with 12 bases aligning to TRBD2. Near its end, the DNA agrees better with TRBJ2-7, so the J call may be wrong. The CDR3 has 18 residues. In germline, CDR1 is MNHEY, CDR2 SVGEGT. CDR3 DNA: TGTGCCAGCAACAAGCCGACTAGCGGGAGTAGCACTCTCTACGAGCAGTACTTC. It codes for CASNKPTSGSSTLYEQYF.

This clonotype turned up a few times. This chain connects TRBV7-9 to TRBJ2-7, with 7 bases identical to TRBD2. The CDR3 loop spans 14 amino acids. Looked up from germline, CDR1 is SEHNR and CDR2 is FQNEAQ (reference sequence). J lost 2 bases, V lost 5 bases, and 6 bases had no gene match. CDR3 protein: CASSPRDYPYEQYF. For the CDR3, the DNA is TGTGCCAGCAGCCCGAGGGACTATCCCTACGAGCAGTACTTC.